A selection of T cell receptor beta chains follows, all from one sample in a study of T cell changes during pregnancy in multiple sclerosis. The data were produced by immunoSEQ multiplex PCR, yet TCRdb's version contains in-frame clones alone and is incomplete. The sample records under 80,000 clones, 80% to 95% being singletons. Sequencing used peripheral blood, obtained after pregnancy. Receptors were obtained from a female donor in good health, enrolled as a control in a pregnancy study. The CDR3 runs from the conserved cysteine through the conserved F or W.

TRBJ1-1 TRBV5-1 CASSLAGTENTEAFF
TRBJ2-7 TRBV15 CATSNRDRGGEYF
TRBJ1-6 TRBV28 CASRGWGRSDSPLHF
TRBJ1-1 TRBV25-1 CASSGDTVAEAFF
TRBJ2-6 TRBV4-3 CASSLRDFLSGANVLTF
TRBJ2-1 TRBV9 CASSVLGQGGEQFF
TRBJ2-3 TRBV7-3 CASSLIASGAYSTDTQYF
TRBJ1-1 TRBV27 CASSLAENTEAFF
TRBJ1-2 TRBV30 CAWSRRGIWGYTF
NA TRBV7-2 CASSLEGPASYYEQYF
TRBJ2-3 TRBV28 CASFGSKWDTQYF
TRBJ1-2 TRBV6-5 CASSYNVRGWGYGYTF
TRBJ2-2 TRBV5-4 CASSLGLAGVLPGELFF
TRBJ1-4 TRBV28 CASSYLNEKLFF
TRBJ1-2 TRBV6-6 CASSEGQGDGYTF
TRBJ2-7 TRBV7-6 CASSLISGEQYF
TRBJ1-6 TRBV5-1 CASSNRQGASYNSPLHF
TRBJ1-4 TRBV14 CASSQSGRVGEKLFF
TRBJ1-2 TRBV29-1 CSAELPTGGGYTF
TRBJ2-1 TRBV11-1 CASSPGLAGEQFF
TRBJ1-6 TRBV5-1 CASSLGTAGGLTHSPLHF
TRBJ2-7 TRBV4-1 CASSQVGGGQYF
TRBJ2-5 TRBV6-6 CASSLSGSPETQYF
TRBJ1-3 TRBV4-1 CASSQIQGTGNTIYF
TRBJ2-3 TRBV27 CASRLAGTDTQYF
TRBJ2-5 TRBV19 CASSIPQAPETQYF
TRBJ2-7 TRBV11-2 CASMRQGALYEQYF
TRBJ2-3 TRBV2 CASSEGQGNTDTQYF
TRBJ2-3 TRBV15 CATSRDPPTGGTDTQYF
TRBJ1-2 TRBV9 CASSPIGGHGYTF
TRBJ2-7 TRBV7-3 CASSSGRTSRYEQYF
TRBJ2-1 TRBV7-9 CAAYPAGGHEQFF
TRBJ2-5 TRBV29-1 CSVEDPEARQQETQYF
TRBJ2-1 TRBV5-4 CASSSDGTGFNDNEQFF
TRBJ1-1 TRBV15 CATSREGQSMNTEAFF
TRBJ2-1 TRBV25-1 CASSESYYSYNEQFF
TRBJ1-1 TRBV6-4 CASSEQGTNTEAFF
TRBJ1-4 TRBV25-1 CASSETRSSDEKLFF
TRBJ1-1 TRBV6-1 CASSAKSGEGTEAFF
TRBJ1-6 TRBV2 CASSGDRVASPLHF